Following are 21 T cell receptor beta chains from one sample sequenced in a study of CXCR3-negative and CXCR3-positive naive CD8 T cells. No antigen has been assigned to these receptors. Study findings and constraints: More hydrophobic TRB CDR3s were found in CXCR3-positive naive cells than in CXCR3-negative naive cells.

The libraries of TRB cDNA were prepared using 5' RACE with UMI labels. Using the 5' RACE reads, TCRdb records one entry per CDR3 protein without DNA. The ten top clones account for 0.71%, within a sample of 60,000 to 70,000 distinct CDR3 sequences. The sample was naive CXCR3+ CD8+ T cells from blood. Subset defined: CD45RO-CCR7+CD27+CD95- naive CD8+ T cells expressing CXCR3 (TNR3+). The receptors here all came from a human donor in good health. Some clones in this sample may be carry-over from other donors' samples.

The chain recombines TRBV18 with TRBJ2-7; no DNA is available, so the TRBD1 call from TCRdb remains unchecked. Germline CDR1 reads KGHSH; CDR2 reads LQKENI. This CDR3 spans 17 amino acids. The CDR3 is CASSRGPARLGAYEQYF.

This sequence joins TRBV28 and TRBJ2-7; lacking DNA, the TRBD2 call made by TCRdb goes unchecked. The CDR3 sequence is 15 residues long. Per germline, CDR1 MDHEN and CDR2 SYDVKM. The CDR3 protein is CASSPRGVVSYEQYF.

The CDR3 loop reads CSVEGDNEQFF. The chain uses TRBV29-1 and TRBJ2-1. Germline V gene lookup returns CDR1 SQVTM and CDR2 ANQGSEA. The CDR3 consists of 11 residues.

The CDR3 sequence is CSVGVWEHPNEKLFF. The chain carries TRBV29-1 and TRBJ1-4. Per the germline V gene, CDR1 is SQVTM and CDR2 is ANQGSEA. This CDR3 spans 15 amino acids.

This chain connects TRBV7-6 to TRBJ2-2; the D call of TRBD2 rests on TCRdb alone, since no DNA is present to check it. The germline V gene has CDR1 SGHVS and CDR2 FNYEAQ. The CDR3 is 15 amino acids. CDR3 loop: CASHTSGAYTGELFF.

The chain links TRBV12-3 or TRBV12-4 to TRBJ2-1; no DNA is available, so the TRBD1 call from TCRdb remains unchecked. This CDR3 has 16 residues. The chain's CDR3 is CASSPWGGPEDNEQFF.

This chain links TRBV7-9 with TRBJ2-7; with no DNA, the TCRdb D assignment of TRBD1 cannot be verified. CDR1 and CDR2 from the germline V gene are SEHNR and FQNEAQ (reference sequence). This CDR3 has 15 residues. This chain's CDR3 is CASSKGTGGFDEQYF.

The chain couples TRBV27 to TRBJ2-7; TCRdb returns TRBD2, unconfirmable since there is no DNA. CDR1 and CDR2 (germline): MNHEY, SMNVEV (reference sequence). The CDR3 runs to 13 residues. CDR3 residues: CASGPGRAYEQYF.

The gene calls are TRBV20-1 and TRBJ2-3; TCRdb outputs TRBD2, but without DNA this stays unchecked. This CDR3 contains 18 residues. The germline CDR1 and CDR2 sequences are DFQATT and SNEGSKA (reference sequence). The CDR3 loop is CSARVVGLAGGKADTQYF.

The CDR3 spells CASSSPPGDRNQPQHF. The rearrangement joins TRBV28 to TRBJ1-5; checking the TCRdb D call of TRBD1 is not possible without DNA. CDR3 length: 16 residues. CDR1 MDHEN and CDR2 SYDVKM come from the germline V gene.

The J gene is TRBJ2-1, the V gene TRBV28; without DNA, the TCRdb call of TRBD1 cannot be checked. The CDR3 runs to 19 residues. CDR1 is MDHEN, CDR2 SYDVKM, per germline. The CDR3 sequence: CASSLWARGILSSYDEQFF.

V and J are TRBV29-1 and TRBJ2-7; TCRdb calls TRBD2, which cannot be checked without DNA. Germline CDR1 reads SQVTM; CDR2 reads ANQGSEA. The CDR3 loop spans 14 amino acids. The CDR3 spells CSVTPTSLVLEQYF.

The rearrangement links TRBV23-1 to TRBJ1-5; TCRdb's D call of TRBD1 is untestable without DNA. TRBV23-1 counts as an open reading frame of uncertain function. The CDR3 has 16 amino acids. CDR3 region: CASSQSLQGTYQPQHF.

The rearrangement links TRBV7-2 to TRBJ2-7; the D call from TCRdb, TRBD2, cannot be confirmed without DNA. CDR3 length: 18 amino acids. Germline V gives CDR1 SGHTA, CDR2 FQGNSA. The CDR3 loop is CASSDPGLAGGFSYEQYF.

J is TRBJ1-5 and V is TRBV7-9; TCRdb designates TRBD1, a call that cannot be tested without DNA. Germline V gene sequence: CDR1 SEHNR, CDR2 FQNEAQ (reference sequence). The CDR3 is 16 residues long. CDR3 loop: CASSPIHRDPHQPQHF.

This chain links TRBV6-2 or TRBV6-3 with TRBJ2-1. CDR1 and CDR2 from the germline V gene are MNHEY and SVGEGT. CDR3 length: 11 amino acids. The CDR3: CASIDSNEQFF.

The chain joins TRBV11-3 to TRBJ2-2; absent DNA, TCRdb's TRBD2 call cannot be checked. Germline CDR1 and CDR2: SGHNT and YENEEA. The CDR3 spans 15 residues. The CDR3 is CASSGNEGLSGELFF.

V gene TRBV21-1 combines with J gene TRBJ2-5; TCRdb's D call, TRBD2, is unchecked because there is no DNA. TRBV21-1 is a pseudogene segment. CDR3 length equals 13 residues. CDR3 residues: CAVTGTAEETQYF.

This chain joins TRBV7-9 and TRBJ2-7. The CDR3 is 13 residues long. Per germline, CDR1 SEHNR and CDR2 FQNEAQ (reference sequence). The CDR3 sequence is CASRPDEAYEQYF.

The chain recombines TRBV15 with TRBJ2-3; TCRdb lists TRBD2, though no DNA is available to test this call. Germline loops: CDR1 LNHNV, CDR2 YYDKDF (reference sequence). The CDR3 consists of 20 residues. This CDR3 is CATSGDPGLAGGTSTDTQYF.

This chain joins TRBV11-3 and TRBJ1-2; TCRdb calls TRBD1, which cannot be checked without DNA. The germline V gene encodes CDR1 SGHNT and CDR2 YENEEA. This CDR3 is built from 13 residues. The CDR3 protein is CASKSRFGDGYTF.